The rows below give T cell receptor beta chains drawn from one sample of a study of cytomegalovirus exposure and HLA in healthy donors. The assay was immunoSEQ multiplex PCR, and TCRdb's table has in-frame clones only and misses some. Its listing shows some 51,000 clones. The sequencing sample was made of PBMCs. Receptors originate from a man aged 35-49 years in good health and CMV-seropositive. Both conserved end residues are part of each CDR3. Each record gives: V gene, J gene, D gene, CDR3 DNA, CDR3 protein. The D gene is left open where the match is weak.

>TRBV18|TRBJ2-5|TRBD2
TGTGCCAGCTCACCAAGGGACTACACAGAGACCCAGTACTTC
CASSPRDYTETQYF
>TRBV7-9|TRBJ1-5|TRBD1
TGTGCCAGCAGCCTAGGGACAGGGGATCAGCCCCAGCATTTT
CASSLGTGDQPQHF
>TRBV27|TRBJ2-5|-
TGTGCCAGCAGTCTGGGGGGAGGCGGGGAGACCCAGTACTTC
CASSLGGGGETQYF
>TRBV9|TRBJ1-2|-
TGTGCCAGCAGCCCATCCGGGGACTATGGCTACACCTTC
CASSPSGDYGYTF
>TRBV6-6|TRBJ1-3|TRBD1
TGTGCCAGCAGTTATGGGACAGAGGGAAACACCATATATTTT
CASSYGTEGNTIYF
>TRBV2|TRBJ1-2|-
TGTGCCAGCAGTCCCCTCCAGGGCTACACCTTC
CASSPLQGYTF
>TRBV9|TRBJ2-1|-
TGTGCCAGCAGCGTAAGGGCGGGAACCTACAATGAGCAGTTCTTC
CASSVRAGTYNEQFF
>TRBV7-2|TRBJ2-7|TRBD1
TGTGCCAGCAGCTTAGCGAAGACAGGGTACATCTCCTACGAGCAGTACTTC
CASSLAKTGYISYEQYF
>TRBV6-5|TRBJ1-2|TRBD1
TGTGCCAGCAGTCGCCTAGGACAGGGAGGCTATGGCTACACCTTC
CASSRLGQGGYGYTF
>TRBV4-3|TRBJ1-2|TRBD1
TGCGCCAGCAGCCAGGACAGGGTCACGGATGGCTACACCTTC
CASSQDRVTDGYTF
>TRBV4-3|TRBJ2-3|-
TGCGCCAGCAGCCAAGGACGGGACACCGGGAGCACAGATACGCAGTATTTT
CASSQGRDTGSTDTQYF
>TRBV7-8|TRBJ2-2|-
TGTGCCAGCCGCGCTGCGGTCACCGGGGAGCTGTTTTTT
CASRAAVTGELFF
>TRBV11-3|TRBJ2-5|-
TGTGCCAGCAGCTTTAGGGGTCAGGCGCGGAGAGAGACCCAGTACTTC
CASSFRGQARRETQYF
>TRBV28|TRBJ1-5|TRBD1
TGTGCCAGCAATGGACAGGGGATGGCTCAGCCCCAGCATTTT
CASNGQGMAQPQHF
>TRBV11-3|TRBJ2-2|-
TGTGCCAGCAGCTTCCAGGGGCCGGGCGGGGAGCTGTTTTTT
CASSFQGPGGELFF
>TRBV5-1|TRBJ2-5|TRBD2
TGCGCCAGCAGCTTCGGCGGGGGCCAAGAGACCCAGTACTTC
CASSFGGGQETQYF
>TRBV7-9|TRBJ1-4|-
TGTGCCAGCAGCTTAACTCCCCCAGGGTCTAATGAAAAACTGTTTTTT
CASSLTPPGSNEKLFF
>TRBV6-6|TRBJ1-5|TRBD1
TGTGCCAGCAAAATCGGACAGGGGAATCAGCCCCAGCATTTT
CASKIGQGNQPQHF
>TRBV7-8|TRBJ1-1|TRBD1
TGTGCCAGCAGCGTCAGAGACACAGGGGAAACTGAAGCTTTCTTT
CASSVRDTGETEAFF
>TRBV7-3|TRBJ1-1|-
TGTGCCAGCAGCCCCAACCCTGCATCGGGGGTCGACACTGAAGCTTTCTTT
CASSPNPASGVDTEAFF
>TRBV30|TRBJ2-5|-
TGTGCCTGGAGTGTACTAGTGGGAGGAGAGACCCAGTACTTC
CAWSVLVGGETQYF
>TRBV6-6|TRBJ2-1|-
TGTGCCAGCAGTCCCGGGAACTACAATGAGCAGTTCTTC
CASSPGNYNEQFF
>TRBV28|TRBJ2-7|-
TGTGCCAGCAGTACAAACACGAACTTCGGGGTCGAGCAGTACTTC
CASSTNTNFGVEQYF
>TRBV27|TRBJ1-6|-
TGTGCCAGCAGCAGCCTTAGACAGGAGACCTATAATTCACCCCTCCACTTT
CASSSLRQETYNSPLHF
>TRBV7-9|TRBJ1-1|TRBD1
TGTGCCAGCAGCATCCGGACAGGTACGTTGGAAGCTTTCTTT
CASSIRTGTLEAFF
>TRBV7-8|TRBJ1-5|-
TGTGCCAGCAGCTCGCTACTCAACCCTAGCAATCAGCCCCAGCATTTT
CASSSLLNPSNQPQHF
>TRBV7-9|TRBJ2-5|-
TGTGCCAGCAGCTTCGGTCAGGACACAGAAGAGACCCAGTACTTC
CASSFGQDTEETQYF
>TRBV9|TRBJ2-1|TRBD2
TGTGCCAGCAGCGTAAGCGGGGGGGGGTCCTACAATGAGCAGTTCTTC
CASSVSGGGSYNEQFF
>TRBV19|TRBJ2-7|TRBD1
TGTGCCAGTAGTAAGAGGAGGGACAGGGGAATCTACGAGCAGTACTTC
CASSKRRDRGIYEQYF
>TRBV6-5|TRBJ2-5|-
TGTGCCAGCAGTTACGGGCAGACCCAGTACTTC
CASSYGQTQYF
>TRBV10-3|TRBJ2-3|-
TGTGCCATCAGTGAGTCCTTGTCAGATACGCAGTATTTT
CAISESLSDTQYF
>TRBV28|TRBJ1-2|-
TGTGCCAGCAGCCCGATGGGGGCTTATGGCTACACCTTC
CASSPMGAYGYTF
>TRBV29-1|TRBJ2-7|TRBD2
TGCAGCGTTGAGACGGGGGGGCTCTACGAGCAGTACTTC
CSVETGGLYEQYF
>TRBV30|TRBJ2-7|TRBD1
TGTGCCTGGAGCTCCGAACCCGGGACAGACGAGCAGTACTTC
CAWSSEPGTDEQYF
>TRBV7-3|TRBJ2-3|TRBD1
TGTGCCAGCAGCCCCACGGGGGACAGGACAGATACGCAGTATTTT
CASSPTGDRTDTQYF
>TRBV5-1|TRBJ1-2|TRBD1
TGCGCCAGCAGCGCCTCAGGGACAGGGGGCAACTATGGCTACACCTTC
CASSASGTGGNYGYTF
>TRBV30|TRBJ2-7|-
TGTGCCTGGTCGACACAATACGAGCAGTACTTC
CAWSTQYEQYF
>TRBV9|TRBJ2-7|-
TGTGCCAGCAGCGTAGACCCACTGGACTCCGAGCAGTACTTC
CASSVDPLDSEQYF
>TRBV5-1|TRBJ2-1|-
TGCGCCAGCAGCTTCTTAAGAGGTGAGCAGTTCTTC
CASSFLRGEQFF
>TRBV5-1|TRBJ1-1|TRBD1
TGCGCCAGCAGCTTGGCGACAGGGGAAATGAACACTGAAGCTTTCTTT
CASSLATGEMNTEAFF
>TRBV28|TRBJ2-7|TRBD1
TGTGCCAGCAGTTTATACCGGACAGGGGGTGGCTACGAGCAGTACTTC
CASSLYRTGGGYEQYF
>TRBV7-2|TRBJ1-5|-
TGTGCCAGCAGCTTAGCGCGGGGCACAGGAAATCAGCCCCAGCATTTT
CASSLARGTGNQPQHF